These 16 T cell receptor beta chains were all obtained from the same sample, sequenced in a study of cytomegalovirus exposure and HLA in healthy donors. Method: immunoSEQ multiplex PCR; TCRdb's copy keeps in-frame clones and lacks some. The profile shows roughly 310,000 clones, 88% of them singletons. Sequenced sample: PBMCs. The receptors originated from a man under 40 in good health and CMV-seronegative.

CDR3 in DNA: TGTGCCAGCAGCCCGGCCGTTGCGGACACTGAAGCTTTCTTT. This encodes CASSPAVADTEAFF. The chain combines TRBV27 with TRBJ1-1; D remains unclear. The V and J ends lost 6 bases and 3 bases respectively, with 14 bases between them. The germline V gene encodes CDR1 MNHEY and CDR2 SMNVEV (reference sequence). The CDR3 length is 14 residues.

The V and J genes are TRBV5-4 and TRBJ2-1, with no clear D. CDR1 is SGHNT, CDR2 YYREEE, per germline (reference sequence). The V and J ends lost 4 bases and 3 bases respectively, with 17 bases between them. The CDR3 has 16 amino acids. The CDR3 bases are TGTGCCAGCAGCAGTCCCGGGTCTGAAAACTACAATGAGCAGTTCTTC. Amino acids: CASSSPGSENYNEQFF.

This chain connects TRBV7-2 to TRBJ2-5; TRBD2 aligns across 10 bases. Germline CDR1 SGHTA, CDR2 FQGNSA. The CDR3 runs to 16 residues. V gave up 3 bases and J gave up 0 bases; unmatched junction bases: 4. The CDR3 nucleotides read TGTGCCAGCAGCTTGAGTAGCGGGGGGTACCAAGAGACCCAGTACTTC. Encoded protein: CASSLSSGGYQETQYF.

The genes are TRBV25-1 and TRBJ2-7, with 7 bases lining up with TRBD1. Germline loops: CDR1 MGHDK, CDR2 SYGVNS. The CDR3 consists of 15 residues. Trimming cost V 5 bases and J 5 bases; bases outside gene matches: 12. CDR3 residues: CASSQRGEQGNEQYF. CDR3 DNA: TGTGCCAGCAGTCAACGAGGAGAACAGGGGAACGAGCAGTACTTC.

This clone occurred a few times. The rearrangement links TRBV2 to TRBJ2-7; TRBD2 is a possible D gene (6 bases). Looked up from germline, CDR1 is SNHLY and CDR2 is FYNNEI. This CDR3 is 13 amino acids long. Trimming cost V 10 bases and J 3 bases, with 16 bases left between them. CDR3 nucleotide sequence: TGTGCCACCTCGGGACTGGACGACTACGAGCAGTACTTC. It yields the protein CATSGLDDYEQYF.

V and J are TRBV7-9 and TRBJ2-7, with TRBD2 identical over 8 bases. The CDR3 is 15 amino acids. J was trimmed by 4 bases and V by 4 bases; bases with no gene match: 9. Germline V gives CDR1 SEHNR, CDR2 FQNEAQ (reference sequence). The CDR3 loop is CASSSPLGGVYEQYF. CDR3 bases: TGTGCCAGCAGCTCCCCTCTCGGGGGGGTTTACGAGCAGTACTTC. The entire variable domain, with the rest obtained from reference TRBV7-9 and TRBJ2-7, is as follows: DTGVSQNPRHKITKRGQNVTFRCDPISEHNRLYWYRQTLGQGPEFLTYFQNEAQLEKSRLLSDRFSAERPKGSFSTLEIQRTEQGDSAMYLCASSSPLGGVYEQYFGPGTRLTVT.

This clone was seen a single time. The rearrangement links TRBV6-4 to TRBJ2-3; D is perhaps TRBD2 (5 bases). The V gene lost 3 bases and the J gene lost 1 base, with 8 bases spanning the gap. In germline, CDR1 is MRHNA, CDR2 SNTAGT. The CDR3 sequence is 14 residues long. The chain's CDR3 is CASSEEGCTDTQYF. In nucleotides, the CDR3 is TGTGCCAGCAGTGAAGAGGGTTGCACAGATACGCAGTATTTT.

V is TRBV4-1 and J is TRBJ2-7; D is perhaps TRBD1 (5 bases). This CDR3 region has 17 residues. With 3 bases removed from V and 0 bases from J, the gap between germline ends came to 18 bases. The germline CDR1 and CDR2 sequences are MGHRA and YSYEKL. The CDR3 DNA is TGCGCCAGCAGCCAGGTCACAGGCCCCGCGTTCTCCTACGAGCAGTACTTC. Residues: CASSQVTGPAFSYEQYF.

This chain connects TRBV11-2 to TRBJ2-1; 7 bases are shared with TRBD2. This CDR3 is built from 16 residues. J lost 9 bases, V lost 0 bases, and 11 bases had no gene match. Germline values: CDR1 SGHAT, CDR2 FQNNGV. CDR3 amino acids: CASSLDLGAGSGEQFF. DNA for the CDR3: TGTGCCAGCAGCTTAGATCTAGGAGCGGGGAGCGGTGAGCAGTTCTTC.

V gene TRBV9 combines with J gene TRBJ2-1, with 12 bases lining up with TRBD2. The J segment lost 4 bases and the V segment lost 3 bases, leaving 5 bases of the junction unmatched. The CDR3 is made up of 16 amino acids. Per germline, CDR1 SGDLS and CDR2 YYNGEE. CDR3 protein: CASSARLAGVYNEQFF. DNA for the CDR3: TGTGCCAGCAGCGCCAGACTAGCGGGAGTTTACAATGAGCAGTTCTTC.

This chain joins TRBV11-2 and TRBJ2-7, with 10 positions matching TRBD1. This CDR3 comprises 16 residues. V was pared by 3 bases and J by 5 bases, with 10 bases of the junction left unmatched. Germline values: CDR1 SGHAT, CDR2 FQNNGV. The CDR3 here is CASSLLPGQGIHEQYF. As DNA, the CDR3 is TGTGCCAGCAGCTTGCTACCGGGACAGGGGATCCACGAGCAGTACTTC.

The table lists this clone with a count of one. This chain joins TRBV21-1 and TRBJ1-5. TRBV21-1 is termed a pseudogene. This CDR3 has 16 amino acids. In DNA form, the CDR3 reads TGTGCCAGCAGCAAAGAGGAGGTAATTGGCAATCAGCCCCAGCATTTT. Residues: CASSKEEVIGNQPQHF.

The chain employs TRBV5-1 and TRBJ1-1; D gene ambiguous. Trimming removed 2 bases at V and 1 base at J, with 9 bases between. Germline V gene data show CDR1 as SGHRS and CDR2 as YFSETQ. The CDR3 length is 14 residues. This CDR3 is CASSFGGPNTEAFF. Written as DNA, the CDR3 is TGCGCCAGCAGCTTCGGAGGGCCGAACACTGAAGCTTTCTTT. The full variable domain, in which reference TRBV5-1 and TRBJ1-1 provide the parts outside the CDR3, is KAGVTQTPRYLIKTRGQQVTLSCSPISGHRSVSWYQQTPGQGLQFLFEYFSETQRNKGNFPGRFSGRQFSNSRSEMNVSTLELGDSALYLCASSFGGPNTEAFFGQGTRLTVV.

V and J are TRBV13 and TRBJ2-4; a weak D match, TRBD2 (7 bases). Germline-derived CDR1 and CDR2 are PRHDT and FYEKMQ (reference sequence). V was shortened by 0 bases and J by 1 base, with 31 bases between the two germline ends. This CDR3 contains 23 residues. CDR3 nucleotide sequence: TGTGCCAGCAGCTTAGGCCTCGAAGCGTGGGAGGGGGTGGACGCTCTCGCCAAAAACATTCAGTACTTC. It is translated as CASSLGLEAWEGVDALAKNIQYF.

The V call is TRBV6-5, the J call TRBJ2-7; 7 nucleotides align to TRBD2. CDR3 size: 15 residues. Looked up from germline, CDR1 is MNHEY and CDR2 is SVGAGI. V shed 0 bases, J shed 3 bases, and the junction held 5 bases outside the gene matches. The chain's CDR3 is CASSYSETSLYEQYF. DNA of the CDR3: TGTGCCAGCAGTTACTCGGAGACTAGCCTCTACGAGCAGTACTTC.

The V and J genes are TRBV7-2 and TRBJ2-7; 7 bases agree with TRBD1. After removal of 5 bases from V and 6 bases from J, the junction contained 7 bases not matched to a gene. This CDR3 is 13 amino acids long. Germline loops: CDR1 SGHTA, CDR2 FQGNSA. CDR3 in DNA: TGTGCCAGCAGCCCGGCACAGGGGCCCGAGCAGTACTTC. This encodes CASSPAQGPEQYF.